This T cell receptor beta chain was observed in a study of control samples from healthy donors and cancer patients. Points on this clone: Because the CDR3's place on the DNA is in doubt, the DNA is left out and the CDR3 is given as listed by TCRdb.

The CDR3 comprises 17 residues, both ends counted. The method was immunoSEQ multiplex PCR; TCRdb's version includes in-frame clones alone and lacks a portion of them. This sample has roughly 120,000 clones, with over 85% found just once. The TCR comes from a man younger than 45 in good health. The chain has TRBV21-1 and TRBJ2-5; the table's D gene call, TRBD2, was not cross checked with the DNA. TRBV21-1 is reported as a pseudogene. The specimen sequenced was blood. CDR3 in amino acids: CASSKLVGGGALETQYF.